This T cell receptor (beta chain) was recovered during a study of siplizumab effects on memory and regulatory T cells. A few donor pairs also had unstimulated CD4+ and CD8+ naive and memory subsets sequenced. Only in-frame clones appear in the TCRdb table, and some are missing; sequencing was by immunoSEQ multiplex PCR. The profile shows about 50,000 clones, under 98% of them singletons. The sequencing input was naive CD4+ T cells sorted from blood. This sequence originates from a human donor in good health.

The CDR3 protein is CASSALGHKTYEQYF. As DNA, the CDR3 is TGTGCCAGCAGTGCTTTGGGGCATAAAACCTACGAGCAGTACTTC. The V gene is TRBV6-1, the J gene TRBJ2-7; possible D gene TRBD1, 5 bases. Per germline, CDR1 MNHNS and CDR2 SASEGT. This CDR3 spans 15 amino acids. Trimming cost V 4 bases and J 2 bases, with 15 bases left between them.